Shown below are 9 T cell receptor beta chains from a single sample sequenced in a study of cytomegalovirus exposure and HLA in healthy donors. Both 60 Vbeta primers and 13 Jbeta primers went into the PCR. Clones were sequenced by immunoSEQ multiplex PCR, and TCRdb holds only the in-frame ones, with some missing. The profile shows some 150,000 clones, 83% of them singletons. The sequencing sample was made of PBMCs. The receptors derive from a man aged 40-50 years in good health and CMV-seronegative.

The rearrangement joins TRBV11-2 to TRBJ1-4; 7 nucleotides align to TRBD1. Germline V gene data show CDR1 as SGHAT and CDR2 as FQNNGV. The CDR3 extends over 15 amino acids. V lost 5 bases to trimming and J lost 8 bases; unmatched junction nucleotides: 11. This CDR3 is CASSTRTGRGEKLFF. The DNA of the CDR3 is TGTGCCAGCAGCACCAGGACAGGTCGTGGGGAAAAACTGTTTTTT.

The J gene is TRBJ2-1, the V gene TRBV7-2; tentative D call: TRBD1 (6 bases). Trimming took 5 bases from V and 4 from J, leaving 15 bases between them. In germline, CDR1 is SGHTA, CDR2 FQGNSA. The CDR3 covers 15 residues. CDR3 sequence (DNA): TGTGCCAGCAGCACCGCAGGGGCGGATTACAATGAGCAGTTCTTC. It codes for CASSTAGADYNEQFF.

The chain links TRBV5-1 to TRBJ2-3, with TRBD2 matching over 8 bases. Germline CDR1 reads SGHRS; CDR2 reads YFSETQ. The CDR3 runs to 18 residues. Trimming cost V 0 bases and J 2 bases; bases outside gene matches: 11. Here the CDR3 reads CASSLGGGGTRSTDTQYF. In nucleotides, the CDR3 is TGCGCCAGCAGCTTGGGGGGTGGTGGGACTAGGTCCACAGATACGCAGTATTTT.

The rearrangement joins TRBV28 to TRBJ1-1, with 8 bases that match TRBD1. The V segment lost 6 bases and the J segment 10 bases; nucleotides outside the gene matches: 4. The CDR3 contains 11 residues. From germline, CDR1 is MDHEN and CDR2 SYDVKM. CDR3 DNA: TGTGCCAGCAGAATACAGGGGGTAGCTTTCTTT. It is translated as CASRIQGVAFF.

This chain uses TRBV30 with TRBJ2-2, with D maybe TRBD1 (5 bases). Per the germline V gene, CDR1 is GTSNPN and CDR2 is SVGIG (reference sequence). This CDR3 comprises 15 residues. Between the trimmed V and J ends, which lost 0 bases and 2 bases, there was a span of 10 bases. The CDR3 sequence is CAWSVGQGNTGELFF. The DNA for the CDR3 is TGTGCCTGGAGTGTAGGGCAGGGTAACACCGGGGAGCTGTTTTTT.

This clone is a singleton in its sample. This chain joins TRBV21-1 and TRBJ1-5. TRBV21-1 is annotated as a pseudogene. The CDR3 extends over 14 amino acids. CDR3 loop: CASNLDLGNQPQHF. CDR3 DNA: TGTGCCAGCAACCTTGACCTCGGGAATCAGCCCCAGCATTTT.

This clone was counted once. The sample carries other DNA sequences with the same CDR3. V usage is TRBV19 and J usage is TRBJ1-5; 7 bases agree with TRBD1. Germline V lookup: CDR1 LNHDA, CDR2 SQIVND (reference sequence). Unmatched junction bases numbered 4, after V lost 1 base and J lost 4 bases. The CDR3 covers 15 residues. CDR3 protein: CASSIGTGGNQPQHF. In DNA, the CDR3 is TGTGCCAGTAGTATAGGGACAGGAGGAAATCAGCCCCAGCATTTT.

This chain links TRBV5-1 with TRBJ1-2, with D possibly matching TRBD1 (6 bases). Germline CDR1 is SGHRS and CDR2 is YFSETQ. Between the trimmed V and J ends, which lost 3 bases and 1 base, there was a span of 13 bases. The CDR3 loop spans 15 amino acids. In nucleotides, the CDR3 is TGCGCCAGCAGCTCATCAGGGGCCTTTAACTATGGCTACACCTTC. Amino acids: CASSSSGAFNYGYTF.

V is TRBV28 and J is TRBJ1-5; D is unresolved. Germline values: CDR1 MDHEN, CDR2 SYDVKM. V lost 3 bases, J lost 1 base, and 16 bases lay in between. The CDR3 runs 17 residues. In nucleotides, the CDR3 is TGTGCCAGCAGTTTCCCCAACGGGGAATACAGCAATCAGCCCCAGCATTTT. It codes for CASSFPNGEYSNQPQHF.